The rows below give T cell receptor beta chains drawn from one sample of a study of PD-L1 blockade in urothelial cancer. Using immunoSEQ multiplex PCR, the repertoire was profiled, and TCRdb retains in-frame clones only, with some absent. The sample contains roughly 51,000 clones, about four fifths of which appear only once. Specimen: PBMCs, collected around atezolizumab (anti-PD-L1) treatment. Receptors originate from a man between 65 and 79 years old with urothelial cancer. Each CDR3 is given with its conserved first and last residue. Only some rows state a clone size, as once, few, many or a class for expanded clones.

J gene: TRBJ1-4; V gene: TRBV7-8; clone size: -; CDR3 protein: CASSHAANEKLFF
J gene: TRBJ1-5; V gene: TRBV10-2; clone size: -; CDR3 protein: CASSDGTVYQPQHF
J gene: TRBJ1-4; V gene: TRBV7-2; clone size: -; CDR3 protein: CASSLATGGINEKLFF
J gene: TRBJ1-2; V gene: TRBV6-5; clone size: -; CDR3 protein: CASSPMRGRAGYTF
J gene: TRBJ2-3; V gene: TRBV2; clone size: -; CDR3 protein: CASSLEAALGDTQYF
J gene: TRBJ2-1; V gene: TRBV7-2; clone size: -; CDR3 protein: CASSLESSPPFF
J gene: TRBJ1-4; V gene: TRBV15; clone size: -; CDR3 protein: CATSRDWDGQQNEKLFF
J gene: -; V gene: TRBV25-1; clone size: -; CDR3 protein: CASSPVGGRYYEQYF
J gene: TRBJ1-5; V gene: TRBV18; clone size: -; CDR3 protein: CASSLANNQPQHF
J gene: TRBJ1-5; V gene: TRBV6-5; clone size: -; CDR3 protein: CASSYFPVSNQPQHF
J gene: TRBJ1-1; V gene: TRBV2; clone size: -; CDR3 protein: CARQGSPLRNTEAFF
J gene: TRBJ2-1; V gene: TRBV6-6; clone size: -; CDR3 protein: CASSRDTPDNEQFF
J gene: TRBJ1-3; V gene: TRBV28; clone size: -; CDR3 protein: CASSLAEATIYF
J gene: TRBJ2-1; V gene: TRBV28; clone size: -; CDR3 protein: CASSIRRDRVNEQFF
J gene: TRBJ2-5; V gene: TRBV5-6; clone size: -; CDR3 protein: CASTRGRGETQYF
J gene: TRBJ1-1; V gene: TRBV27; clone size: few; CDR3 protein: CASRGGQLNTEAFF
J gene: TRBJ2-2; V gene: TRBV7-2; clone size: -; CDR3 protein: CASSFNRGHTGELFF
J gene: TRBJ1-5; V gene: TRBV10-2; clone size: once; CDR3 protein: CASSESTRQPQHF
J gene: TRBJ1-2; V gene: TRBV7-9; clone size: -; CDR3 protein: CASSLELRYTF
J gene: TRBJ2-7; V gene: TRBV11-2; clone size: -; CDR3 protein: CASSQTGDSYEQYF
J gene: TRBJ2-1; V gene: TRBV11-3; clone size: -; CDR3 protein: CASSLAGSSYNEQFF
J gene: TRBJ1-5; V gene: TRBV10-3; clone size: -; CDR3 protein: CASTGLPNGQPQHF
J gene: TRBJ2-7; V gene: TRBV5-5; clone size: -; CDR3 protein: CASSFQGAQSYEQYF
J gene: TRBJ2-5; V gene: TRBV15; clone size: -; CDR3 protein: CATSPRTGQETQYF
J gene: TRBJ1-2; V gene: TRBV19; clone size: -; CDR3 protein: CASSIWPGHWGYTF
J gene: TRBJ2-3; V gene: TRBV2; clone size: once; CDR3 protein: CASSVGGGTDTQYF
J gene: TRBJ1-5; V gene: TRBV2; clone size: -; CDR3 protein: CASSDDSGTGNWPQHF
J gene: TRBJ2-7; V gene: TRBV25-1; clone size: -; CDR3 protein: CASSPTPGQGGADEQYF
J gene: TRBJ2-7; V gene: TRBV19; clone size: -; CDR3 protein: CASRGDFRTYEQYF
J gene: TRBJ2-7; V gene: TRBV5-4; clone size: -; CDR3 protein: CASSWASGAGGYEQYF
J gene: TRBJ2-3; V gene: TRBV30; clone size: -; CDR3 protein: CAWSDRPLGADTQYF
J gene: TRBJ2-1; V gene: TRBV7-9; clone size: -; CDR3 protein: CASLPGGRSYNEQFF
J gene: TRBJ2-7; V gene: TRBV5-1; clone size: -; CDR3 protein: CASSFISGDEQYF
J gene: TRBJ2-7; V gene: TRBV28; clone size: few; CDR3 protein: CASCPGQGGGNEQYF
J gene: TRBJ2-3; V gene: TRBV5-1; clone size: -; CDR3 protein: CASSLNSGADTQYF
J gene: TRBJ2-1; V gene: TRBV11-2; clone size: -; CDR3 protein: CASSSLAGPSYNEQFF
J gene: TRBJ2-2; V gene: TRBV27; clone size: few; CDR3 protein: CASRSTGTENTGELFF
J gene: TRBJ2-1; V gene: TRBV6-1; clone size: -; CDR3 protein: CASSESWDTNEQFF
J gene: TRBJ1-1; V gene: TRBV27; clone size: -; CDR3 protein: CASSLRDRGLNTEAFF
J gene: TRBJ2-1; V gene: TRBV5-4; clone size: -; CDR3 protein: CASRGLADGNEQFF
J gene: TRBJ2-1; V gene: TRBV7-9; clone size: -; CDR3 protein: CASSLGAWGRYNEQFF
J gene: TRBJ2-5; V gene: TRBV27; clone size: -; CDR3 protein: CASSFVAGGGKETQYF
J gene: TRBJ2-6; V gene: TRBV6-1; clone size: -; CDR3 protein: CASSPLGQRANVLTF
J gene: TRBJ1-2; V gene: TRBV5-1; clone size: -; CDR3 protein: CASSLGGAGNYGYTF
J gene: TRBJ2-4; V gene: TRBV28; clone size: -; CDR3 protein: CASSSGLDQYF
J gene: TRBJ2-3; V gene: TRBV29-1; clone size: -; CDR3 protein: CSAPTSGATDTQYF
J gene: TRBJ1-2; V gene: TRBV27; clone size: -; CDR3 protein: CASRKEGGGYTF
J gene: TRBJ1-2; V gene: TRBV6-1; clone size: -; CDR3 protein: CASSVTRGYTF
J gene: TRBJ1-2; V gene: TRBV10-3; clone size: few; CDR3 protein: CATSARVLDGYTF
J gene: TRBJ2-7; V gene: TRBV11-1; clone size: -; CDR3 protein: CASSWDYYEQYF
J gene: TRBJ2-5; V gene: TRBV4-2; clone size: -; CDR3 protein: CASSQEVAGGQETQYF
J gene: TRBJ1-2; V gene: TRBV19; clone size: -; CDR3 protein: CASSMLTDYGYTF
J gene: TRBJ2-7; V gene: TRBV7-8; clone size: once; CDR3 protein: CASSLTTGRSYEQYF
J gene: TRBJ1-4; V gene: TRBV6-4; clone size: -; CDR3 protein: CASSFLRGEKLFF
J gene: TRBJ1-4; V gene: TRBV4-2; clone size: few; CDR3 protein: CASSQDPGLNEKLFF